A selection of T cell receptor beta chains follows, all from one sample in a study of T cell repertoires in cytomegalovirus infection. These receptors have no identified antigens. TCRdb called the reads again in MiXCR, with one record for every CDR3 protein. The sample carries 300,000 to 400,000 distinct CDR3 sequences, 25% to 35% recorded once. This sample comprised cultured PBMCs, obtained from culture after CMV antigen stimulation. The receptors come from a human donor in good health (CMV status not recorded). Some clones in this sample may be carry-over from other donors' samples. CDR3s include the opening cysteine and the closing phenylalanine or tryptophan. D genes are given only for firm matches. Clone size is given for some rows only: seen once, a few or many times, or a class if the clone is expanded.

v_gene	j_gene	len	d_gene	abundance	CDR3aa	CDR3nt
TRBV7-9	TRBJ1-1	15	-	few	CASSSHQGLDTEAFF	TGTGCCAGCAGCTCCCACCAGGGGTTAGACACTGAAGCTTTCTTT
TRBV19	TRBJ1-5	15	TRBD1	once	CASSIPGQGLQPQHF	TGTGCCAGTAGTATACCGGGACAGGGGTTACAGCCCCAGCATTTT
TRBV20-1	TRBJ1-1	13	-	few	CSAAGRMNTEAFF	TGCAGTGCTGCCGGACGAATGAACACTGAAGCTTTCTTT
TRBV7-6	TRBJ2-1	11	-	few	CATEDPLGQFF	TGTGCCACAGAGGACCCTCTGGGGCAGTTCTTC
TRBV7-9	TRBJ2-5	13	-	-	CASSFGEGETQYF	TGTGCCAGCAGCTTTGGTGAGGGGGAGACCCAGTACTTC
TRBV20-1	TRBJ2-2	13	-	-	CSARERFTGELFF	TGCAGTGCTAGAGAAAGATTTACCGGGGAGCTGTTTTTT
TRBV7-3	TRBJ2-1	16	-	few	CASSRYRDFEINEQFF	TGTGCCAGCAGCAGATACCGGGACTTTGAAATCAATGAGCAGTTCTTC
TRBV7-2	TRBJ2-1	16	TRBD2	few	CASSQSTSGGYNEQFF	TGTGCCAGCAGCCAATCTACTAGCGGCGGTTACAATGAGCAGTTCTTC
TRBV2	TRBJ2-1	16	TRBD2	few	CASPAGEKTTYNEQFF	TGTGCCAGCCCAGCGGGAGAAAAAACTACCTACAATGAGCAGTTCTTC
TRBV6-5	TRBJ2-5	19	-	few	CASSSSGTGTLAAQETQYF	TGTGCCAGCAGTTCTTCCGGGACAGGGACACTAGCGGCCCAAGAGACCCAGTACTTC
TRBV7-9	TRBJ1-2	12	-	few	CACGRVSDGYTF	TGTGCTTGCGGGAGAGTAAGCGATGGCTACACCTTC
TRBV7-9	TRBJ1-1	12	-	-	CASSHGTREAFF	TGTGCCAGCAGCCACGGGACCCGTGAAGCTTTCTTT
TRBV6-8	TRBJ2-5	13	TRBD2	-	CASGQTSRETQYF	TGTGCCAGCGGCCAGACTAGCAGGGAGACCCAGTACTTC
TRBV19	TRBJ1-3	15	-	-	CASSITLGSGNTIYF	TGTGCCAGTAGTATAACGTTGGGCTCTGGAAACACCATATATTTT
TRBV7-6	TRBJ2-7	15	TRBD1	few	CASSPFQGVVYEQYF	TGTGCCAGCAGCCCCTTTCAGGGGGTGGTATACGAGCAGTACTTC
TRBV19	TRBJ2-3	15	TRBD1	few	CASSTGQDLTDTQYF	TGTGCCAGTAGTACGGGACAGGACTTGACAGATACGCAGTATTTT
TRBV24-1	TRBJ2-1	16	TRBD1	-	CATSDKGTGQRDEQFF	TGTGCCACCAGTGACAAGGGGACAGGGCAAAGAGATGAGCAGTTCTTC
TRBV7-2	TRBJ1-1	15	-	-	CASRLQRREDTEAFF	TGTGCCAGCAGGTTACAGCGTCGTGAGGACACTGAAGCTTTCTTT
TRBV7-6	TRBJ2-7	12	-	-	CASSLVQGEQYF	TGTGCCAGCAGCTTAGTACAGGGCGAGCAGTACTTC
TRBV7-3	TRBJ2-7	15	-	many	CASSPGSLPLYEQYF	TGTGCCAGCAGCCCCGGATCCTTACCGCTCTACGAGCAGTACTTC
TRBV19	TRBJ1-1	14	-	-	CASKSAGMTTEAFF	TGTGCCAGTAAATCCGCAGGGATGACCACTGAAGCTTTCTTT
TRBV9	TRBJ2-3	18	TRBD2	-	CASSVLPSASGVADTQYF	TGTGCCAGCAGCGTATTACCGTCGGCTAGCGGGGTGGCAGATACGCAGTATTTT
TRBV7-2	TRBJ2-7	15	TRBD2	few	CASSLVGLAGGMEYF	TGTGCCAGCAGCTTAGTGGGGCTAGCGGGGGGCATGGAGTACTTC
TRBV6-1	TRBJ1-1	13	-	-	CASRLTTNTEAFF	TGTGCCAGCAGGCTGACAACGAACACTGAAGCTTTCTTT
TRBV4-1	TRBJ2-5	17	TRBD2	few	CASSRGPYRGVQETQYF	TGCGCCAGCAGCCGTGGACCCTACCGGGGGGTCCAAGAGACCCAGTACTTC
TRBV7-9	TRBJ2-2	10	-	-	CASSQEELFF	TGTGCCAGCAGTCAAGAGGAGCTGTTTTTT
TRBV6-6	TRBJ2-1	15	TRBD2	few	CASGRGTAGLNEQFF	TGTGCCAGCGGGCGGGGAACAGCGGGACTCAATGAGCAGTTCTTC
TRBV6-2/TRBV6-3	TRBJ2-1	18	-	-	CASSWTTKPQPTYNEQFF	TGTGCCAGCAGTTGGACTACAAAGCCCCAACCTACCTACAATGAGCAGTTCTTC
TRBV7-4	TRBJ1-1	14	-	many	CASSLTPMNTEAFF	TGTGCCAGCAGCTTAACACCTATGAACACTGAAGCTTTCTTT
TRBV2	TRBJ2-3	14	-	many	CASLGTASTDTQYF	TGTGCCAGTCTCGGGACTGCTAGCACAGATACGCAGTATTTT
TRBV5-1	TRBJ2-3	16	TRBD2	few	CASSSGLAQTTDTQYF	TGCGCCAGCAGCTCCGGACTAGCCCAAACCACAGATACGCAGTATTTT
TRBV3-1	TRBJ2-7	13	-	-	CASSPTAGDEQYF	TGTGCCAGCAGCCCTACGGCCGGGGACGAGCAGTACTTC
TRBV2	TRBJ2-1	12	-	-	CASSQGRLEQFF	TGTGCCAGCAGCCAGGGACGTCTGGAGCAGTTCTTC
TRBV7-2	TRBJ1-2	15	-	-	CASSSRSGLGRGYTF	TGTGCCAGCAGCTCCAGGTCTGGGCTCGGGCGTGGCTACACCTTC
TRBV7-3	TRBJ1-2	16	TRBD1	-	CASSPTGQGLNYGYTF	TGTGCCAGCAGCCCGACGGGACAGGGGCTAAACTATGGCTACACCTTC
TRBV19	TRBJ1-2	13	TRBD1	-	CASSRDRRYGYTF	TGTGCCAGTAGTAGGGACAGACGTTATGGCTACACCTTC
TRBV29-1	TRBJ2-1	12	-	few	CSVEASVSEQFF	TGCAGCGTTGAAGCTAGCGTGAGTGAGCAGTTCTTC
TRBV7-8	TRBJ1-2	15	TRBD1	many	CASSPIGQGLGGYTF	TGTGCCAGCAGCCCGATCGGACAGGGTCTGGGAGGCTACACCTTC
TRBV6-6	TRBJ2-3	13	-	few	CASSRRTTDTQYF	TGTGCCAGCAGCCGTAGAACAACAGATACGCAGTATTTT
TRBV19	TRBJ1-1	11	-	-	CASSMGLTAFF	TGTGCCAGTAGTATGGGCCTGACAGCTTTCTTT
TRBV6-2/TRBV6-3	TRBJ2-1	16	TRBD1	-	CASSYSGQGGDNEQFF	TGTGCCAGCAGTTACTCCGGACAGGGTGGCGACAATGAGCAGTTCTTC
TRBV7-2	TRBJ2-7	11	-	few	CASSSAGEQYF	TGTGCCAGCAGCTCTGCCGGCGAGCAGTACTTC
TRBV27	TRBJ1-2	15	-	few	CASSDTGNYNYGYTF	TGTGCCAGCAGTGACACAGGGAATTATAACTATGGCTACACCTTC
TRBV6-5	TRBJ1-2	14	-	few	CASSYMHQGSGYTF	TGTGCCAGCAGTTACATGCATCAGGGGTCAGGCTACACCTTC
TRBV27	TRBJ2-2	16	TRBD2	-	CASSSGLAGLVGELFF	TGTGCCAGCAGTTCGGGACTAGCGGGATTGGTCGGGGAGCTGTTTTTT
TRBV11-2	TRBJ1-1	17	-	-	CASTLFGGPGQNTEAFF	TGTGCCAGCACCCTGTTTGGGGGCCCTGGACAGAACACTGAAGCTTTCTTT
TRBV7-3	TRBJ1-2	14	-	few	CASSEWASEGGYTF	TGTGCCAGCAGTGAATGGGCCTCAGAGGGGGGCTACACCTTC
TRBV20-1	TRBJ2-3	16	TRBD2	-	CSARDKAGGPADTQYF	TGCAGTGCTAGAGATAAAGCGGGAGGGCCAGCAGATACGCAGTATTTT
TRBV20-1	TRBJ1-3	14	-	-	CSARWGSSGNTIYF	TGCAGTGCTAGATGGGGTTCCTCTGGAAACACCATATATTTT